This T cell receptor (beta chain) was found in a study of OX40 agonist ivuxolimab in advanced cancers. The protocol was immunoSEQ multiplex PCR, while the TCRdb copy is restricted to in-frame clones and leaves out a portion. The table lists approximately 70,000 clones, almost 90% of them singletons, with over 2% in the top ten. The CDR3 contains 12 residues. Germline V gene data show CDR1 as SGHNT and CDR2 as YYREEE (reference sequence). With 3 bases removed from V and 10 bases from J, the gap between germline ends came to 13 bases. Source: CD4+ or CD8+ T cells sorted from blood, taken in a trial of the OX40 agonist ivuxolimab. The clonotype originates from an adult with an advanced solid tumor such as melanoma, head and neck, liver or kidney cancer. V and J are TRBV5-4 and TRBJ1-2; D unclear. The CDR3 sequence is CASSSRGLDYTF. DNA of the CDR3: TGTGCCAGCAGCTCCCGCGGGCTGGACTACACCTTC.